A selection of T cell receptor beta chains follows, all from one sample in a study of cytomegalovirus exposure and HLA in healthy donors. This table comes from immunoSEQ multiplex PCR, and its TCRdb copy is limited to in-frame clones, with some not included. The sample records about 130,000 clones, 80% being singletons. The sequenced sample was PBMCs. The receptors here all came from a man aged 25-45 years in good health. Both conserved end residues are part of each CDR3. A D gene is named only where the DNA matches it firmly. Part of the rows lack a size; the others show once, few, many or a class for expanded clones.

TRBJ2-3 | TRBV28 | - | TRBD1 | CASSPRTGGTDTQYF | TGTGCCAGCAGTCCCCGGACAGGGGGCACAGATACGCAGTATTTT
TRBJ1-1 | TRBV7-2 | - | TRBD1 | CASRSQTGPAEAFF | TGTGCCAGCAGATCCCAGACAGGGCCGGCTGAAGCTTTCTTT
TRBJ1-5 | TRBV7-8 | - | TRBD1 | CASSEQGHQPQHF | TGTGCCAGCAGCGAACAGGGGCATCAGCCCCAGCATTTT
TRBJ2-7 | TRBV20-1 | - | - | CSAVGGYEQYF | TGCAGTGCTGTAGGGGGCTACGAGCAGTACTTC
TRBJ2-2 | TRBV7-3 | - | - | CASSPLGVLVSNTGELFF | TGTGCCAGCAGCCCTCTCGGGGTACTAGTCTCAAACACCGGGGAGCTGTTTTTT
TRBJ1-4 | TRBV5-8 | few | - | CASSFGGVEKLFF | TGTGCCAGCAGCTTCGGGGGGGTTGAAAAACTGTTTTTT
TRBJ2-3 | TRBV7-2 | - | TRBD2 | CASSLLAEYTDTQYF | TGTGCCAGCAGTTTACTAGCGGAGTACACAGATACGCAGTATTTT
TRBJ2-7 | TRBV4-1 | - | TRBD1 | CASSQDDRGSYEQYF | TGCGCCAGCAGCCAAGATGACAGGGGCTCCTACGAGCAGTACTTC
TRBJ2-7 | TRBV27 | - | TRBD2 | CASSPLSGSSYEQYF | TGTGCCAGCAGTCCCCTGAGCGGGAGCTCCTACGAGCAGTACTTC
TRBJ1-5 | TRBV18 | - | - | CASSPGTHSNQPQHF | TGTGCCAGCTCACCGGGGACACATAGCAATCAGCCCCAGCATTTT
TRBJ2-7 | TRBV10-3 | - | TRBD2 | CAIGRAGASYEQYF | TGTGCCATTGGGAGGGCCGGGGCCTCCTACGAGCAGTACTTC
TRBJ2-7 | TRBV29-1 | - | TRBD2 | CSVSTSGSGYEQYF | TGCAGCGTGTCTACTAGCGGGAGTGGGTACGAGCAGTACTTC
TRBJ2-1 | TRBV5-4 | - | - | CASSLYRGNEQFF | TGTGCCAGCAGCTTGTACCGCGGCAATGAGCAGTTCTTC
TRBJ1-5 | TRBV6-1 | - | TRBD1 | CASSAAGGTNQPQHF | TGTGCCAGCAGTGCGGCAGGGGGGACTAATCAGCCCCAGCATTTT
TRBJ2-5 | TRBV11-1 | - | - | CASSPSGGTETQYF | TGTGCCAGCAGCCCGTCTGGGGGGACCGAGACCCAGTACTTC
TRBJ2-1 | TRBV5-1 | once | TRBD2 | CASSSLAGELKNEQFF | TGCGCCAGCAGCTCTCTAGCGGGAGAACTTAAGAATGAGCAGTTCTTC
TRBJ2-5 | TRBV10-3 | - | - | CAISESFFAAQETQYF | TGTGCCATCAGTGAGTCGTTTTTCGCGGCCCAAGAGACCCAGTACTTC
TRBJ2-1 | TRBV9 | - | - | CASSAGGTPLYNEQFF | TGTGCCAGCAGCGCTGGCGGGACCCCTCTCTACAATGAGCAGTTCTTC
TRBJ2-1 | TRBV19 | medium-sized | TRBD2 | CASRVTSGSYNEQFF | TGTGCCAGTAGGGTGACTAGCGGGAGTTACAATGAGCAGTTCTTC
TRBJ1-1 | TRBV11-3 | - | TRBD1 | CASSSDRGRKAFF | TGTGCCAGCAGCTCGGACAGGGGGCGGAAAGCTTTCTTT
TRBJ1-5 | TRBV15 | many | TRBD1 | CATSRDRGNQPQHF | TGTGCCACCAGCAGGGACAGGGGCAATCAGCCCCAGCATTTT
TRBJ2-3 | TRBV11-2 | - | - | CASSLVATSTDTQYF | TGTGCCAGCAGCTTAGTAGCAACTAGCACAGATACGCAGTATTTT
TRBJ2-3 | TRBV10-3 | - | TRBD2 | CAISHHGVAGGSDTQYF | TGTGCCATCAGCCACCACGGGGTAGCGGGAGGTTCAGATACGCAGTATTTT
TRBJ1-2 | TRBV6-5 | - | - | CASSYSSLGRVYGYTF | TGTGCCAGCAGTTACTCGAGTTTGGGCAGGGTCTATGGCTACACCTTC
TRBJ1-5 | TRBV19 | - | - | CASTKAGGSNQPQHF | TGTGCCAGTACAAAGGCGGGAGGGAGCAATCAGCCCCAGCATTTT
TRBJ2-3 | TRBV14 | once | - | CASSQHRSPGADTQYF | TGTGCCAGCAGCCAACACAGGAGTCCCGGCGCAGATACGCAGTATTTT
TRBJ1-5 | TRBV6-5 | - | TRBD1 | CASRPDRDQPQHF | TGTGCCAGCAGACCCGACAGGGATCAGCCCCAGCATTTT
TRBJ2-3 | TRBV14 | few | - | CASSQGGGSTDTQYF | TGTGCCAGCAGCCAAGGAGGCGGGAGCACAGATACGCAGTATTTT
TRBJ2-7 | TRBV11-3 | - | TRBD1 | CASRSGQGYEQYF | TGTGCCAGCAGATCCGGACAGGGCTACGAGCAGTACTTC
TRBJ2-3 | TRBV7-3 | once | - | CASSLLGRTSTDTQYF | TGTGCCAGCAGCTTACTAGGGAGGACTAGCACAGATACGCAGTATTTT
TRBJ1-4 | TRBV18 | once | - | CASSPPRGTNEKLFF | TGTGCCAGCTCACCACCGAGGGGGACTAATGAAAAACTGTTTTTT
TRBJ2-7 | TRBV7-8 | once | - | CASSLEQGVEQYF | TGTGCCAGCAGCTTAGAACAGGGAGTAGAGCAGTACTTC
TRBJ1-1 | TRBV11-2 | - | TRBD1 | CASSFTGDTEAFF | TGTGCCAGCAGCTTTACAGGGGACACTGAAGCTTTCTTT
TRBJ2-3 | TRBV7-9 | once | TRBD2 | CSSSSGLAGLRDTQYF | TGTTCCAGCAGCTCCGGGCTAGCGGGACTTCGGGATACGCAGTATTTT
TRBJ2-2 | TRBV30 | - | - | CAWTRGNTGELFF | TGTGCCTGGACCAGGGGGAACACCGGGGAGCTGTTTTTT
TRBJ2-7 | TRBV7-3 | few | TRBD2 | CASSPLGGGNEQYF | TGTGCCAGCAGCCCCCTCGGGGGGGGTAACGAGCAGTACTTC
TRBJ2-1 | TRBV11-3 | - | - | CASSLSERGSHGGYNEQFF | TGTGCCAGCAGCCTTAGCGAGAGAGGATCGCATGGGGGGTACAATGAGCAGTTCTTC
TRBJ2-1 | TRBV23-1 | - | TRBD2 | CARTSRLAVRSGAPPIDNEQFF | TGCGCCAGGACCAGCCGTCTCGCGGTAAGGAGCGGGGCGCCACCCATCGACAATGAGCAGTTCTTC
TRBJ1-2 | TRBV4-2 | - | - | CASSQDPGYGYTF | TGTGCCAGCAGCCAAGATCCGGGCTATGGCTACACCTTC
TRBJ1-1 | TRBV27 | once | - | CASRVGGGTEAFF | TGTGCCAGCAGAGTCGGCGGAGGGACTGAAGCTTTCTTT
TRBJ2-3 | TRBV6-4 | few | TRBD2 | CASSEASGPADTQYF | TGTGCCAGCAGTGAGGCTAGCGGGCCCGCAGATACGCAGTATTTT
TRBJ1-1 | TRBV7-9 | - | - | CASSLKGGAGGTEAFF | TGTGCCAGCAGCTTAAAGGGGGGGGCAGGAGGCACTGAAGCTTTCTTT
TRBJ2-6 | TRBV2 | - | TRBD2 | CASRGGSGANVLTF | TGTGCCAGCCGGGGGGGCTCTGGGGCCAACGTCCTGACTTTC
TRBJ2-5 | TRBV5-1 | few | - | CASSPGGRGVQETQYF | TGCGCCAGCAGCCCCGGGGGCAGGGGGGTACAAGAGACCCAGTACTTC
TRBJ2-5 | TRBV11-1 | once | - | CASSSRQNLGETQYF | TGTGCCAGCAGCTCGCGACAGAATCTGGGAGAGACCCAGTACTTC
TRBJ2-7 | TRBV5-1 | once | TRBD2 | CASSSTPYGGGGEQYF | TGCGCCAGCAGCTCAACTCCTTATGGGGGGGGTGGCGAGCAGTACTTC
TRBJ1-4 | TRBV27 | - | TRBD1 | CASSPWGSARQGLIEKLFF | TGTGCCAGCAGCCCTTGGGGTTCCGCCCGACAGGGGCTGATTGAAAAACTGTTTTTT
TRBJ2-7 | TRBV27 | - | TRBD1 | CASSSRAGQGLLGQYF | TGTGCCAGCAGTTCTCGAGCGGGACAGGGGCTCTTGGGGCAGTACTTC
TRBJ1-6 | TRBV7-2 | - | TRBD1 | CASSLATGTGGQFSPLHF | TGTGCCAGCAGCTTAGCAACCGGGACAGGGGGCCAATTTTCACCCCTCCACTTT
TRBJ2-3 | TRBV5-4 | - | TRBD2 | CASSRGLAGLGDTQYF | TGTGCCAGCAGTCGTGGACTAGCGGGCCTCGGGGATACGCAGTATTTT
TRBJ2-2 | TRBV7-3 | - | - | CASSLYPRDTGELFF | TGTGCCAGCAGCTTGTACCCGAGGGATACCGGGGAGCTGTTTTTT
TRBJ2-3 | TRBV6-4 | - | - | CASSPYRAGQDTQYF | TGTGCCAGCAGCCCCTATAGAGCGGGACAAGATACGCAGTATTTT
TRBJ1-5 | TRBV4-1 | - | - | CASSHVSGVGNQPQHF | TGCGCCAGCAGCCATGTCTCGGGGGTCGGGAATCAGCCCCAGCATTTT
TRBJ2-5 | TRBV27 | few | TRBD2 | CASSSGLAGVYQETQYF | TGTGCCAGCAGTTCAGGACTAGCGGGAGTTTATCAAGAGACCCAGTACTTC
TRBJ2-1 | TRBV6-4 | - | TRBD2 | CASSDSPGGGSYNEQFF | TGTGCCAGCAGTGACTCGCCGGGAGGAGGGTCCTACAATGAGCAGTTCTTC